At least ten counts were recorded for the clone carrying this T cell receptor (beta chain). The CDR3 covers 13 residues. Germline V CDR1 and CDR2: LGHDT, YNNKEL (reference sequence). V was shortened by 1 base and J by 4 bases, with 8 bases between the two germline ends. A single record per CDR3 protein comes from TCRdb applying MiXCR to the RACE reads. The profile shows tens of thousands of distinct CDR3 sequences, approximately 10% of them singletons. Time point denoted: patch test 1, 2 weeks after DPC sensitization. Treatment: therapeutic diphenylcyclopropenone sensitization with weekly scalp DPC. This entry comes from a study of human T cells and chemical hapten exposure.

The rearrangement links TRBV3-1 to TRBJ2-7; D not certain. The sample consisted of whole blood, taken in connection with sensitization to the hapten diphenylcyclopropenone (DPC). This clonotype was obtained from a woman aged 60 to 75 with alopecia areata. Some clones in this sample may be carry-over from other donors' samples. CDR3 loop: CASSQGGGYEQYF. CDR3 sequence (DNA): TGTGCCAGCAGCCAAGGTGGTGGGTACGAGCAGTACTTC.